A single sample is the source of the 13 T cell receptor beta chains below, sequenced in a study of cytomegalovirus exposure and HLA in healthy donors (dated by TCRdb to about 2017). The method behind the library was the immunoSEQ multiplex PCR assay. TCRdb stores this immuneACCESS table with in-frame sequences only. Part of the clones is absent; in the studies checked, under half of the shortfall reflects unresolved V genes, and no reason is known for the rest. The sample has 150,000 or so clones on record, 65% to 90% of them singletons. The ten largest clonotypes hold about a fifth of the sample. The sequencing sample was made of PBMCs. The receptor set was obtained from a man aged 18 to 30 in good health and CMV-seropositive.

This clone was seen only once. Here the CDR3 reads CASSLGPGDYEQYF. DNA of the CDR3: TGTGCCAGCAGCTTAGGACCAGGGGACTACGAGCAGTACTTC. This rearrangement joins TRBV7-2 to TRBJ2-7; maybe TRBD1 (6 bases). The CDR3 is 14 amino acids. Germline CDR1 SGHTA, CDR2 FQGNSA. Trimming took 1 base from V and 3 from J, leaving 10 bases between them.

This chain joins TRBV19 and TRBJ2-3; maybe TRBD2 (6 bases). Trimming took off 7 bases at V and 1 base at J, with 15 bases between the two ends. The CDR3 length is 15 residues. Germline CDR1 LNHDA, CDR2 SQIVND (reference sequence). The CDR3 bases are TGTGCCAGTACCCCATACGGAGGGGGCACAGATACGCAGTATTTT. This sequence encodes CASTPYGGGTDTQYF.

The rearrangement links TRBV6-4 to TRBJ1-2, with D perhaps TRBD1 (5 bases). Germline lookup yields CDR1 MRHNA and CDR2 SNTAGT. Trimming removed 3 bases from V and 2 bases from J, with 10 bases in between. This CDR3 has 14 amino acids. In nucleotides, the CDR3 is TGTGCCAGCAGTGAATCCACAGGAAACTATGGCTACACCTTC. Translation: CASSESTGNYGYTF.

The gene calls are TRBV27 and TRBJ2-5, with 8 bases matching TRBD2. Germline CDR1 reads MNHEY; CDR2 reads SMNVEV (reference sequence). Trimming at V came to 8 bases and at J to 3 bases, leaving 11 bases not matched to a gene. The CDR3 length is 15 residues. CDR3 nucleotide sequence: TGTGCCAGCCGAACCGGGACTAGAAGGAAAGAGACCCAGTACTTC. Translation gives CASRTGTRRKETQYF.

The gene calls are TRBV30 and TRBJ2-3; D might be TRBD1 (6 bases). Trimming shortened V by 8 bases and J by 4 bases, and 16 bases separated the two germline ends. Germline V gene data show CDR1 as GTSNPN and CDR2 as SVGIG (reference sequence). The CDR3 contains 13 residues. Here the CDR3 reads CAHDQGRPDTQYF. CDR3 bases: TGTGCCCACGACCAGGGGCGGCCAGATACGCAGTATTTT.

The CDR3 DNA follows: TGTGCCAGCAGCCCTGGGCCTGGAAACACCATATATTTT. This sequence encodes CASSPGPGNTIYF. The rearrangement joins TRBV7-9 to TRBJ1-3; D gene uncertain. V gave up 5 bases and J gave up 2 bases, with 7 bases separating them. The germline gives CDR1 SEHNR, CDR2 FQNEAQ (reference sequence). This CDR3 comprises 13 residues.

The CDR3 loop is CASRLGDGGYNEQFF. For the CDR3, the DNA is TGTGCCAGCAGGCTGGGGGACGGGGGGTACAATGAGCAGTTCTTC. J is TRBJ2-1 and V is TRBV6-5, with 7 bases fitting TRBD2. Germline V gives CDR1 MNHEY, CDR2 SVGAGI. The CDR3 runs 15 residues. With 6 bases clipped from V and 4 bases from J, the junction kept 9 bases outside the gene matches.

The CDR3 nucleotides are TGTGCCAGCAGCCCCCCAAGCACAGATACGCAGTATTTT. Its protein product is CASSPPSTDTQYF. The chain links TRBV6-6 to TRBJ2-3; D gene uncertain. The CDR3 is made up of 13 amino acids. Per germline, CDR1 MNHNY and CDR2 SVGAGI (reference sequence). V shed 6 bases and J shed 0 bases, with 7 bases lying between them.

This chain connects TRBV5-6 to TRBJ1-4, with D unclear. The V gene's germline CDR1 is SGHDT and CDR2 YYEEEE. V dropped 1 base and J dropped 4 bases, with 5 bases sitting between them. The CDR3 is made up of 13 amino acids. CDR3 coding DNA: TGTGCCAGCAGCTTGTACTTTAATGAAAAACTGTTTTTT. Translated, it gives CASSLYFNEKLFF.

V is TRBV29-1 and J is TRBJ1-2; no definite D call. Germline V gene sequence: CDR1 SQVTM, CDR2 ANQGSEA. The V end was cut by 4 bases, the J end by 4 bases, with 16 bases between. The CDR3 length is 14 residues. The CDR3: CSVGTRTPTYGYTF. CDR3 nucleotides: TGCAGCGTTGGAACCAGGACTCCCACCTATGGCTACACCTTC. Filled out from reference TRBV29-1 and TRBJ1-2, the complete variable domain reads SAVISQKPSRDICQRGTSLTIQCQVDSQVTMMFWYRQQPGQSLTLIATANQGSEATYESGFVIDKFPISRPNLTFSTLTVSNMSPEDSSIYLCSVGTRTPTYGYTFGSGTRLTVV.

In its sample, this clone was seen once. The J gene is TRBJ1-3, the V gene TRBV19; 7 bases match TRBD1. Germline V gene sequence: CDR1 LNHDA, CDR2 SQIVND (reference sequence). This CDR3 region has 14 residues. J was trimmed by 5 bases and V by 6 bases; bases with no gene match: 7. CDR3: CASSTPTGRNTIYF. In nucleotides, the CDR3 is TGTGCCAGTAGCACCCCGACAGGGCGAAACACCATATATTTT.

This rearrangement joins TRBV6-5 to TRBJ1-3, with D uncertain. V was trimmed by 0 bases and J by 0 bases, leaving 9 bases between them. Germline V gene lookup returns CDR1 MNHEY and CDR2 SVGAGI. CDR3 length: 16 residues. CDR3 sequence: CASSYSLVSSGNTIYF. CDR3 nucleotide sequence: TGTGCCAGCAGTTACTCCCTTGTGAGCTCTGGAAACACCATATATTTT.

V usage is TRBV7-8 and J usage is TRBJ2-1; TRBD2 agrees at 13 bases. The CDR3 contains 15 residues. J lost 10 bases, V lost 5 bases, and 8 bases had no gene match. Germline assignment: CDR1 SGHVS and CDR2 FQNEAQ. The CDR3 spells CASSGRLAGGREQFF. The CDR3 region has the DNA TGTGCCAGCAGCGGCCGACTAGCGGGGGGACGGGAGCAGTTCTTC.